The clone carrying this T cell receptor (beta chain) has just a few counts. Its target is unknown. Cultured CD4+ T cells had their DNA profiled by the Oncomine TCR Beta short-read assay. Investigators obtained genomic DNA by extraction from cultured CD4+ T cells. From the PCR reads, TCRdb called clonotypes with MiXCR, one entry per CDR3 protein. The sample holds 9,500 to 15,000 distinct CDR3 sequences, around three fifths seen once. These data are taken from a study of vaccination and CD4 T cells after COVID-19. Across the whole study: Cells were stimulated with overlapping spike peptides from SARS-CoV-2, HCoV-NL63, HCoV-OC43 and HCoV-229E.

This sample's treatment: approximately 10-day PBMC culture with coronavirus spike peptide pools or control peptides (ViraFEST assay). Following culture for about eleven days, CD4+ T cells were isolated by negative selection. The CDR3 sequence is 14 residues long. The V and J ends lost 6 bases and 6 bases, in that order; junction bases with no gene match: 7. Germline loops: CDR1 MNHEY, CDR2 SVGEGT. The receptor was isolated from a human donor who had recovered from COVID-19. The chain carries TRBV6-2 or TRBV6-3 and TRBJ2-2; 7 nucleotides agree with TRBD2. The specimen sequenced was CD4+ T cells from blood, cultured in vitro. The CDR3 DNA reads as TGTGCCAGCAGGCGACTAGCTCTGCCCGGGGAGCTGTTTTTT. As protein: CASRRLALPGELFF.